This T cell receptor (beta chain) appears in the sequencing data of a study of blood T cell repertoires in COVID-19 (dated by TCRdb to 2020 to 2021). For context, the study as a whole: Collaborator samples came from the United States, Italy and Spain and covered acute and convalescent phases of COVID-19. The prospective study material was composed of cDNA or gDNA derived from T cells, B-cell-depleted T cells, or PBMCs. Deeply sampled blood TCRbeta repertoires from subjects exposed to, actively infected with, or recovered from COVID-19 were included in the dataset. The repertoires were made available in a free public database intended to serve as a resource for research on the immune response to SARS-CoV-2. Samples were obtained from the ongoing ImmuneRACE study (first 160 participants) and from over a thousand subjects provided by 6 global collaborators. A de-identified subject ID, COVID-19 status, age in years and sex were almost always included in the sample metadata. HLA class I and class II types, where available, came from metadata supplied by the sample provider rather than from assay-based typing. Study-wide conclusions, independent of this receptor: The amount of clinical and demographic metadata varied by source and participant and was provided uncurated.

Regarding this clone: Its antigen is currently not known. Per-nucleotide qualities are absent, and no much larger clonotype sits a single base away.

The immunoSEQ Assay, a bias-controlled multiplex PCR, was used to amplify TCRbeta CDR3 regions from genomic DNA. As for how the authors treated the data: The number of nucleated cells in each sample was estimated by amplification of reference gene primers within the assay. To quantify the absolute abundance of each unique TCRbeta CDR3 rearrangement, sequence reads were collapsed and filtered. For each sample, productive Simpson clonality was calculated as the square root of Simpson's diversity index across productive rearrangements. Imported from immuneACCESS, the table was reduced by TCRdb to in-frame sequences with V and J called. These copies leave out some clones; in studies compared against another copy, an unresolved V gene accounts for under half, and the cause of the remainder is not known. V, J and clone size are those of that table, while D and trimming were read from the DNA. In all, the sample holds about 150,000 clones, and just over 85% of those were seen once. Under 3.5% of the sample goes to the ten largest clones.

The germline V gene (reference sequence) yields LNHDA for CDR1 and SQIVND for CDR2. Here V drops 3 bases and J drops 6 bases, and the junction holds 6 bases not matched to any gene. The CDR3 sequence holds 14 residues, the cysteine and phenylalanine included. Of all the DNA, just the CDR3 is kept, 42 bases in frame from base 1. Collaborating institutions collected whole blood in K2EDTA tubes following their own protocols. For TCRbeta analysis, collaborators shipped samples in one of three forms: frozen whole blood, isolated PBMCs, or DNA extracted from either of those sample types. This receptor was identified in a man between 65 and 79 years old with acute or convalescent COVID-19. Sequenced: peripheral blood. The chain couples TRBV19 to TRBJ1-2, and 8 junction bases match TRBD1. DNA sequence: TGTGCCAGTAGTATCAGGGGGCGTAAGGATGGCTACACCTTC. This sequence encodes CASSIRGRKDGYTF.